The clone carrying this TCR beta chain has a single count. The target antigen is unknown. The sample is drawn from a study of cytomegalovirus exposure and HLA in healthy donors. Points from the study as a whole: Within the 120 or so validation repertoires, first-cohort TCR clusters tended to co-occur, according to a later analysis.

CDR1 and CDR2 from the germline V gene are MNHEY and SVGAGI. Deletions cut 2 bases from V and 0 bases from J, with 7 bases between. The CDR3 has 15 amino acids. Measured with immunoSEQ multiplex PCR; TCRdb has only the in-frame clones, and not every one. The sample consists of about 140,000 clones, about 91% of them appearing once. V gene TRBV6-5 combines with J gene TRBJ1-4; D is uncertain. This clonotype was obtained from a woman under 30 in good health and CMV-seropositive. The sequenced material came from PBMCs. The CDR3 region is CASSYDGATNEKLFF. Written as DNA, the CDR3 is TGTGCCAGCAGTTACGACGGAGCAACTAATGAAAAACTGTTTTTT.